The 16 T cell receptor beta chains presented below share a single source sample, sequenced in a study of T cells in Graves' hyperthyroidism and ophthalmopathy. RNA transcripts provided the source from which TCR beta CDR3 regions were amplified. An initial round of RT-PCR targeting the TCR CDR3 relied on the HTBI primer set. TCRdb called the multiplex PCR reads again in MiXCR, with one record for every CDR3 protein. The data hold under 350,000 distinct CDR3 sequences, with about 20% observed a single time. The sample comprised blood. The receptor set was obtained from a woman between 45 and 65 years old with Graves' hyperthyroidism.

The J gene is TRBJ2-2, the V gene TRBV9; TRBD2 is a possible D gene (5 bases). Trimming stripped 4 bases from V and 4 bases from J, with 11 bases between. Germline V gene data show CDR1 as SGDLS and CDR2 as YYNGEE. The CDR3 loop spans 14 amino acids. The CDR3 is CASSPGWFTGELFF. The CDR3 nucleotides are TGTGCCAGCAGCCCGGGGTGGTTCACCGGGGAGCTGTTTTTT.

This clonotype was seen ten or more times. This chain joins TRBV3-1 and TRBJ2-3; D not resolved. There are 14 residues in the CDR3. V was cut by 1 base and J by 4 bases, with 9 bases left in between. Germline CDR1 LGHDT, CDR2 YNNKEL (reference sequence). CDR3 sequence reads: CASSQAPVADTQYF. CDR3 bases: TGTGCCAGCAGCCAAGCGCCGGTGGCAGATACGCAGTATTTT.

This chain connects TRBV29-1 to TRBJ1-6; D possibly corresponds to TRBD1 (5 bases). Per the germline V gene, CDR1 is SQVTM and CDR2 is ANQGSEA. Trimming removed 6 bases from V and 8 bases from J, with 17 bases in between. The CDR3 totals 14 residues. The CDR3 DNA sequence: TGCAGCGTCCGCGGGGGAGCCGGGGATTCACCCCTCCACTTT. Translated: CSVRGGAGDSPLHF.

V usage is TRBV7-2 and J usage is TRBJ2-1; a possible D gene is TRBD2 (6 bases). V was pared by 0 bases and J by 4 bases, with 10 bases between. In germline, CDR1 is SGHTA, CDR2 FQGNSA. This CDR3 has 15 residues. CDR3 sequence reads: CASSLAASEYNEQFF. The DNA of the CDR3 is TGTGCCAGCAGCTTAGCAGCTAGCGAGTACAATGAGCAGTTCTTC.

This clonotype was recorded many times. The V gene is TRBV3-1, the J gene TRBJ2-1; a possible D gene is TRBD2 (5 bases). Germline V gene sequence: CDR1 LGHDT, CDR2 YNNKEL (reference sequence). The germline V and J ends were trimmed by 2 bases and 9 bases, with 8 bases remaining between them. The CDR3 loop spans 12 amino acids. For the CDR3, the DNA is TGTGCCAGCAGCCAAATGGCGGGTGAGCAGTTCTTC. Translation gives CASSQMAGEQFF.

This clonotype was picked up many times. The chain is built from TRBV28 and TRBJ2-7, with D perhaps TRBD2 (5 bases). Trimming cost V 3 bases and J 0 bases, with 12 bases left between them. CDR1 and CDR2 from the germline V gene are MDHEN and SYDVKM. The CDR3 length is 15 residues. CDR3: CASSFTGSGSYEQYF. CDR3 in DNA: TGTGCCAGCAGTTTTACGGGGTCGGGCTCCTACGAGCAGTACTTC.

The sample holds many counts of this clonotype. The V and J genes are TRBV3-1 and TRBJ1-5; unclear D gene. The CDR3 covers 13 residues. Germline V gene lookup returns CDR1 LGHDT and CDR2 YNNKEL (reference sequence). V lost 2 bases and J lost 6, with 8 bases in between. Written as DNA, the CDR3 is TGTGCCAGCAGCCAAAGGGAGGGTCAGCCCCAGCATTTT. Translated, it gives CASSQREGQPQHF.

The V gene is TRBV6-1, the J gene TRBJ2-2, with no clear D. The V gene lost 7 bases and the J gene lost 3 bases, with 15 bases spanning the gap. CDR1 and CDR2 (germline): MNHNS, SASEGT. This CDR3 contains 15 residues. The CDR3 bases are TGTGCCAGCAACCAAATAGACGGTTACACCGGGGAGCTGTTTTTT. This codes for CASNQIDGYTGELFF.

The chain uses TRBV6-1 and TRBJ1-2, with D uncertain. V shed 8 bases and J shed 2 bases, with 9 bases lying between them. This CDR3 has 12 amino acids. Germline-derived CDR1 and CDR2 are MNHNS and SASEGT. CDR3 sequence (DNA): TGTGCCAGCGAGGAATCCAACTATGGCTACACCTTC. Its translation is CASEESNYGYTF.

The chain couples TRBV5-5 to TRBJ2-7; D is unresolved. Looked up from germline, CDR1 is SGHKS and CDR2 is YYEKEE (reference sequence). This CDR3 contains 12 residues. V was shortened by 0 bases and J by 4 bases, with 5 bases between the two germline ends. The CDR3 protein is CASSLVGYEQYV. The CDR3 DNA is TGTGCCAGCAGCTTGGTCGGGTACGAGCAGTACGTC.

This clonotype was seen many times. J is TRBJ1-2 and V is TRBV6-1; possibly TRBD1 for D (6 bases). CDR1 MNHNS and CDR2 SASEGT come from the germline V gene. The CDR3 loop spans 16 amino acids. Between the trimmed V and J ends, which lost 5 bases and 2 bases, there was a span of 18 bases. Here the CDR3 DNA reads TGTGCCAGCAGTTCTTTCCCGGGACAACAGAACTATGGCTACACCTTC. Translated, it gives CASSSFPGQQNYGYTF.

This clonotype was seen more than once but under ten times. The chain carries TRBV20-1 and TRBJ2-3; D tentatively reads TRBD1 or TRBD2 (5 bases each). The CDR3 sequence is 11 residues long. Trimming cost V 8 bases and J 9 bases, with 15 bases left between them. The germline CDR1 and CDR2 sequences are DFQATT and SNEGSKA (reference sequence). As DNA, the CDR3 is TGCAGTTCCTGGACGGGGCAAACGCAGTATTTT. Amino acid sequence: CSSWTGQTQYF.

This clonotype was recorded a few times. CDR3 in DNA: TGTGCCAGCACACGCTATAGCGGGAGTCCAGATACGCAGTATTTT. As protein: CASTRYSGSPDTQYF. The chain links TRBV12-3 or TRBV12-4 to TRBJ2-3; 9 bases line up with TRBD2. The CDR3 length is 15 residues. After removal of 7 bases from V and 4 bases from J, the junction contained 9 bases not matched to a gene.

This clonotype appeared many times. This chain uses TRBV11-1 with TRBJ2-5; D not certain. Trimming took off 1 base at V and 3 bases at J, with 9 bases between the two ends. Germline lookup yields CDR1 SGHAT and CDR2 FQDESV (reference sequence). This CDR3 has 14 amino acids. The CDR3 sequence is CASSLGSWEETQYF. The CDR3 DNA sequence: TGTGCCAGCAGCTTAGGCTCTTGGGAAGAGACCCAGTACTTC.

This clonotype was observed at least ten times. In DNA form, the CDR3 reads TGTGCCTGGAGTGGGGGACAGGGTTCTAGCAATCAGCCCCAGCATTTT. It specifies CAWSGGQGSSNQPQHF. The chain recombines TRBV30 with TRBJ1-5; 9 bases map to TRBD1. Germline V gene data show CDR1 as GTSNPN and CDR2 as SVGIG (reference sequence). This CDR3 contains 16 residues. V lost 1 base, J lost 0 bases, and 4 bases stayed unmatched.

This clonotype appeared a few times. The chain employs TRBV6-1 and TRBJ2-7; 12 bases match TRBD1. The V segment lost 2 bases and the J segment 6 bases; nucleotides outside the gene matches: 5. Germline CDR1 is MNHNS and CDR2 is SASEGT. The CDR3 sequence is 15 residues long. CDR3 loop: CASSEKGQGAGEQYV. CDR3 coding DNA: TGTGCCAGCAGTGAAAAGGGACAGGGGGCGGGCGAGCAGTACGTC.